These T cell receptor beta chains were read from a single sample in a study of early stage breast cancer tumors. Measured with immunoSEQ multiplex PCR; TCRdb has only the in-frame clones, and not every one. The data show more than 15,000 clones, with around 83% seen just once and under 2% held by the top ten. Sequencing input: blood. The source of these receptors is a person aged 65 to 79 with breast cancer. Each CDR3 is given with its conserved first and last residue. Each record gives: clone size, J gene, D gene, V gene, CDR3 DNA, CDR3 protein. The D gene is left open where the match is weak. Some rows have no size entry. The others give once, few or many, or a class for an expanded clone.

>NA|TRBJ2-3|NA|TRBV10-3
TGTGCCATCAGTGAGTCGTATAGGGGGGGCTGGGCAGATACGCAGTATTTT
CAISESYRGGWADTQYF
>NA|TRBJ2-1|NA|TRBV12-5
TGTGCTAGTGGTACACAGGTTAGGAATGAGCAGTTCTTC
CASGTQVRNEQFF
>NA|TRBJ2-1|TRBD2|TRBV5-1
TGCGCCAGCAGCCCCCCCCGACTAGCGGGGGGGTACAATGAGCAGTTCTTC
CASSPPRLAGGYNEQFF
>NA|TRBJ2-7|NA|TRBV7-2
TGTGCCAGCAGCTTAGGTACGAACAGTCGCCCCGAGCAGTACTTC
CASSLGTNSRPEQYF
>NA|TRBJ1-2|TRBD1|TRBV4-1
TGCGCCAGCAGCCCCAGACAGGGGGGTTTCTATGGCTACACCTTC
CASSPRQGGFYGYTF
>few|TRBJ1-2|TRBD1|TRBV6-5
TGTGCCAGCAGTTATGAGGGACAGGGTCGGATTAGCGGCTACACCTTC
CASSYEGQGRISGYTF
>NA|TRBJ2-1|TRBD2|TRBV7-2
TGTGCCAGCAGCTCGGGACTAGCGGGGGTCTCCTACAATGAGCAGTTCTTC
CASSSGLAGVSYNEQFF
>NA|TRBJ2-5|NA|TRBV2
TGTGCCAGCAATAGCGGCCAAGAGACCCAGTACTTC
CASNSGQETQYF
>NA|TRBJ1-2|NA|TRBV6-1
TGTGCCAGCAGTGCGACACCGGGGGGGGCTGGAAGTTATGGCTACACCTTC
CASSATPGGAGSYGYTF
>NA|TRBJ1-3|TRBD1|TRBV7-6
TGTGCCAGCAGCCAGGGACAGGGGGGCTCTGGAAACACCATATATTTT
CASSQGQGGSGNTIYF
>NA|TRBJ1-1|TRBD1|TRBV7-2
TGTGCCAGCAGCCCCCCCCCGACAGGGGTGAACACTGAAGCTTTCTTT
CASSPPPTGVNTEAFF
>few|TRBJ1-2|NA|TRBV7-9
TGTGCCAGCAGCTCCGCGGGACTCTATGGCTACACCTTC
CASSSAGLYGYTF
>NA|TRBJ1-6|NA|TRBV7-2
TGTGCCAGCAGCTTAGGCTACCCCTCACCCCTCCACTTT
CASSLGYPSPLHF
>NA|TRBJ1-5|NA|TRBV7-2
TGTGCCAGCAGCTTAGAAGAGGCCGCCCGGCAGCCCCAGCATTTT
CASSLEEAARQPQHF